These T cell receptor beta chains were read from a single sample in a study of blood T cell repertoires in COVID-19. The assay was immunoSEQ multiplex PCR, and TCRdb's table has in-frame clones only and misses some. The repertoire holds some 200,000 clones, with around four fifths as singletons. Specimen: peripheral blood. The origin of the receptors is a man aged 55 to 70 with COVID-19, enrolled during active disease. CDR3s include the opening cysteine and the closing phenylalanine or tryptophan. D genes are given only for firm matches. The size of a clone is reported for some rows only, either as once, few or many, or as a class for expanded clones.

v_call	d_call	clone_size	j_call	cdr3_nt	cdr3_aa
TRBV4-2	.	.	TRBJ1-1	TGTGCCAGCAGCCAAGATTGGCAGTACAACACTGAAGCTTTCTTT	CASSQDWQYNTEAFF
TRBV9	.	few	TRBJ1-1	TGTGCCAGCAGCGTAGGGGTGGGGCCGAACACTGAAGCTTTCTTT	CASSVGVGPNTEAFF
TRBV5-6	.	.	TRBJ1-1	TGTGCCAGCAGCTTGCTGACAGGACTCTCCGCTGAAGCTTTCTTT	CASSLLTGLSAEAFF
TRBV5-4	.	.	TRBJ1-1	TGTGCCAGCAGACCTGACGGGGGGGGCGCAGGAACTGAAGCTTTCTTT	CASRPDGGGAGTEAFF
TRBV4-1	TRBD2	.	TRBJ2-7	TGCGCCAGCAGCAACGAGGGACTAGCGGGAGCAACTAGGCATAACGAGCAGTACTTC	CASSNEGLAGATRHNEQYF
TRBV19	.	.	TRBJ2-6	TGTGCCAGTAGTTCCCGGACACCATCTGGGGCCAACGTCCTGACTTTC	CASSSRTPSGANVLTF
TRBV24-1	TRBD2	.	TRBJ2-5	TGTGCCACCAGTGACCTCTTTGGGACTACTCAAACCCAGTACTTC	CATSDLFGTTQTQYF
TRBV7-2	TRBD1	.	TRBJ1-1	TGTGCCAGCAGCACAACAGGGGGGGTTTCTGAAGCTTTCTTT	CASSTTGGVSEAFF
TRBV7-8	TRBD1	.	TRBJ2-2	TGTGCCAGCAGCTTCGACAGGGTTAACACCGGGGAGCTGTTTTTT	CASSFDRVNTGELFF
TRBV28	.	few	TRBJ2-7	TGTGCCAGTCATCGCCGGACAGAATCCCACGAGCAGTACTTC	CASHRRTESHEQYF
TRBV7-9	.	once	TRBJ1-1	TGTGCCAGCAGCACGGACAGCTGGGATGTAGCTTTCTTT	CASSTDSWDVAFF
TRBV2	.	.	TRBJ1-1	TGTGCCAGCAGTGAACGAGGGAGAGTTGTGGCTTTCTTT	CASSERGRVVAFF
TRBV3-1/TRBV3-2	.	.	TRBJ1-1	TGTGCCAGCAGCCAGATATTCGCGGGTGGAGGACGGGCTTTCTTT	CASSQIFAGGGRAFF
TRBV7-9	TRBD1	.	TRBJ1-4	TGTGCCAGCAGCCCGACAGGGTTTAATGAAAAACTGTTTTTT	CASSPTGFNEKLFF
TRBV3-1/TRBV3-2	TRBD2	.	TRBJ2-3	TGTGCCAGCAGCCAAGATCGGACTAGCGGCACAGATACGCAGTATTTT	CASSQDRTSGTDTQYF
TRBV7-3	TRBD2	.	TRBJ2-2	TGTGCCAGCAGCTCACTAGCGGGAGGGCGAATCACCGGGGAGCTGTTTTTT	CASSSLAGGRITGELFF
TRBV30	.	.	TRBJ1-3	TGTGCCTGGAGCGCAGGGTCCGGAAACACCATATATTTT	CAWSAGSGNTIYF
TRBV5-4	.	.	TRBJ1-1	TGTGCCAGCAGCTTGGCGCCCGGGAGGACTGAAGCTTTCTTT	CASSLAPGRTEAFF
TRBV5-4	.	.	TRBJ2-7	TGTGCCAGCAGCTCCGCAGGGGTCCTTCAAAACGAGCAGTACTTC	CASSSAGVLQNEQYF
TRBV5-1	.	.	TRBJ2-7	TGCGCCAGCAGCTTGGACAGGGCTTACGAGCAGTACTTC	CASSLDRAYEQYF
TRBV30	TRBD1	many	TRBJ1-6	TGTGCCTGGAGTGTTGCAGGGGGCAATTCACCCCTCCACTTT	CAWSVAGGNSPLHF
TRBV5-4	TRBD1	once	TRBJ2-7	TGTGCCAGCAGCTCCGTCCGACAGGGGGCCTACGAGCAGTACTTC	CASSSVRQGAYEQYF
TRBV7-3	TRBD2	.	TRBJ2-1	TGTGCCAGCAGCCCGGCGGGACTAGCGTTCAATGAGCAGTTCTTC	CASSPAGLAFNEQFF
TRBV18	.	.	TRBJ1-1	TGTGCCAGCTCACCACCGATCGTCGGCACTGAAGCTTTCTTT	CASSPPIVGTEAFF
TRBV2	.	.	TRBJ1-4	TGTGCCAGCAGTTACAGGTTTCCTAATGAAAAACTGTTTTTT	CASSYRFPNEKLFF
TRBV3-1/TRBV3-2	.	.	TRBJ1-3	TGTGCCAGCAGCCCTCAGGGTCAGAGCTCTGGAAACACCATATATTTT	CASSPQGQSSGNTIYF
TRBV5-1	.	.	TRBJ1-2	TGCGCCAGCAGCCCCCTAGGGGGGGAGCGTGGCTACACCTTC	CASSPLGGERGYTF
TRBV19	.	.	TRBJ1-2	TGTGCCAGCGGGACAAGGGTTGCCTATGGCTACACCTTC	CASGTRVAYGYTF
TRBV5-1	TRBD2	.	TRBJ2-5	TGCGCCAGCAGCTTAGTCGGGGGGGCTGAGACCCAGTACTTC	CASSLVGGAETQYF
TRBV5-1	.	once	TRBJ2-7	TGCGCCAGCAGCTGGAAGGGGGACGGGTACGAGCAGTACTTC	CASSWKGDGYEQYF
TRBV19	.	few	TRBJ2-1	TGTGCCAGTAGTATAGTCACCCGGGAGTTGAATGAGCAGTTCTTC	CASSIVTRELNEQFF
TRBV27	.	.	TRBJ2-7	TGTGCCAGCAGTTCCCGGGACGAGCAGTACTTC	CASSSRDEQYF
TRBV4-3	.	.	TRBJ1-6	TGCGCCAGCAGCCAAGATGCCGTGACAACGACTTCACCCCTCCACTTT	CASSQDAVTTTSPLHF
TRBV15	.	.	TRBJ1-1	TGTGCCACCACCGAGGACAGGAACACTGAAGCTTTCTTT	CATTEDRNTEAFF
TRBV27	TRBD1	once	TRBJ2-3	TGTGCCAGCAGTTTATCCAGGGGGACCCTGGCAGATACGCAGTATTTT	CASSLSRGTLADTQYF
TRBV7-9	TRBD1	.	TRBJ2-7	TGTGCCAGCAGCTTAGTCGTTTGGGGGGACAGGAGCTCCTACGAGCAGTACTTC	CASSLVVWGDRSSYEQYF
TRBV30	.	once	TRBJ2-3	TGTGCCTGGACCAAACTCGGTGGCGGGCCCACAGATACGCAGTATTTT	CAWTKLGGGPTDTQYF
TRBV5-1	TRBD1	.	TRBJ1-4	TGCGCCAGCAGCTTGGGGACAGGGGTTAATGAAAAACTGTTTTTT	CASSLGTGVNEKLFF
TRBV4-2	.	.	TRBJ2-3	TGTGCCAGCAGCCAAGATCGGGTTTCAGATACGCAGTATTTT	CASSQDRVSDTQYF
TRBV7-8	TRBD2	.	TRBJ2-1	TGTGCCAGCAGCCGAGGACTAGCGGGAGTGAATGAGCAGTTCTTC	CASSRGLAGVNEQFF
TRBV18	TRBD1	.	TRBJ1-1	TGTGCCAGCTTAATAGACAGGGGGGAGGCTGAAGCTTTCTTT	CASLIDRGEAEAFF
TRBV6-4	.	.	TRBJ2-6	TGTGCCAGCAGCTCGAGGCCAGGGGCTGCCAACGTCCTGACTTTC	CASSSRPGAANVLTF
TRBV5-4	.	.	TRBJ1-2	TGTGCCAGCAGCGTGCACTCCTATGGCTACACCTTC	CASSVHSYGYTF
TRBV5-1	.	.	TRBJ2-7	TGCGCCAGCAGCTTATCCAGGTCCGACTACGAGCAGTACTTC	CASSLSRSDYEQYF
TRBV29-1	.	.	TRBJ1-3	TGCAGCGTTGACCCGACAGCTTCTGGAAACACCATATATTTT	CSVDPTASGNTIYF
TRBV30	TRBD1	few	TRBJ1-6	TGTGCCTGGAGGGGGACAGGGCATTCACCCCTCCACTTT	CAWRGTGHSPLHF
TRBV5-1	.	.	TRBJ2-3	TGCGCCAGCAGCCCTTCGGGGATCTTCACAGATACGCAGTATTTT	CASSPSGIFTDTQYF
TRBV7-6	TRBD1	few	TRBJ1-4	TGTGCCAGCAGCTTAGCTCAGGGGGCACCTAATGAAAAACTGTTTTTT	CASSLAQGAPNEKLFF
TRBV12-5	.	.	TRBJ1-3	TGTGCTAGTGGTTTGGGACCGGAGTCTGGAAACACCATATATTTT	CASGLGPESGNTIYF